This T cell receptor beta chain was identified in a study of CD8 T cells in ankylosing spondylitis. Quantitative 5'-RACE with molecular barcodes produced the TCR beta libraries. TCRdb reprocessed the 5' RACE reads with MiXCR, giving one entry per CDR3 protein. The data contain roughly 170,000 distinct CDR3 sequences, 8.5% to 10% of them singletons. This clonotype was counted ten times or more. The germline V and J ends were trimmed by 2 bases and 8 bases, with 15 bases remaining between them. CDR3 length: 14 residues. The germline V gene encodes CDR1 ENHRY and CDR2 SYGVKD. The TCR sequence derives from a female donor with ankylosing spondylitis or in good health (not recorded which). Sequenced sample: blood, either unsorted or a sorted T cell fraction (not recorded which). V is TRBV10-3 and J is TRBJ1-1; no clear D. CDR3 DNA: TGTGCCATCAGTGAGCCCGAACGGGGAGTGGAAGCTTTCTTT. Amino acid sequence: CAISEPERGVEAFF.